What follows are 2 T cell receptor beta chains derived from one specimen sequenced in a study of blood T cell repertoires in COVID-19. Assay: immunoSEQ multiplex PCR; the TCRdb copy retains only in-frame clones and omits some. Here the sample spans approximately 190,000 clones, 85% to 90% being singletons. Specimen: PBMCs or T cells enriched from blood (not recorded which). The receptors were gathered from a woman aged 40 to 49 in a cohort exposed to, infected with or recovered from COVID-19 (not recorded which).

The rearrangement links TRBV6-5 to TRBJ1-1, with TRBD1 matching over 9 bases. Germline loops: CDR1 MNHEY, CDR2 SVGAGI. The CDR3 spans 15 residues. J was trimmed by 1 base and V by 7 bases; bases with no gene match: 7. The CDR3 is CASTITQGANTEAFF. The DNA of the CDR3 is TGTGCCAGCACTATAACACAGGGGGCGAACACTGAAGCTTTCTTT.

DNA for the CDR3: TGTGCCAGTAGTTCGGCCCAAGGGGGTGCAGATACGCAGTATTTT. As protein: CASSSAQGGADTQYF. The gene calls are TRBV19 and TRBJ2-3, with D possibly being TRBD1 (6 bases). This CDR3 region has 15 residues. Germline CDR1 is LNHDA and CDR2 is SQIVND (reference sequence). The V end lost 5 bases, the J end lost 4 bases, and 16 bases lay between the germline ends.